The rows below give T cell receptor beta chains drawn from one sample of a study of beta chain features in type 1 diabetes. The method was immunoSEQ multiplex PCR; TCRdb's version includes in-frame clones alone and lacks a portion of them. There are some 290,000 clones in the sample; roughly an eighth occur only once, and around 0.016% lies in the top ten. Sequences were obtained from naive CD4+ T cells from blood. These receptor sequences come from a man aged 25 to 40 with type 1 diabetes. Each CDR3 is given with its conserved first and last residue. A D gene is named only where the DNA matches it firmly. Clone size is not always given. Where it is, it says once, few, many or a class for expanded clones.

CDR3 protein: CASSLSGVQNIQYF; CDR3 DNA: TGTGCCAGCAGCTTATCAGGGGTCCAAAACATTCAGTACTTC; clone size: -; V gene: TRBV7-2; J gene: TRBJ2-4; D gene: -
CDR3 protein: CASSTAQYQETQYF; CDR3 DNA: TGTGCCAGCAGTACAGCCCAGTACCAAGAGACCCAGTACTTC; clone size: -; V gene: TRBV27; J gene: TRBJ2-5; D gene: -
CDR3 protein: CASSSGGVSTDTQYF; CDR3 DNA: TGTGCCAGCAGCTCCGGGGGAGTCAGCACAGATACGCAGTATTTT; clone size: few; V gene: TRBV7-9; J gene: TRBJ2-3; D gene: -
CDR3 protein: CATSRDKILRFPGYGYTF; CDR3 DNA: TGTGCCACCAGCAGAGATAAAATACTCCGGTTCCCGGGCTATGGCTACACCTTC; clone size: few; V gene: TRBV15; J gene: TRBJ1-2; D gene: -
CDR3 protein: CASSLRREGTDTQYF; CDR3 DNA: TGTGCCAGCAGCTTGCGGAGGGAAGGCACAGATACGCAGTATTTT; clone size: few; V gene: TRBV11-1; J gene: TRBJ2-3; D gene: -
CDR3 protein: CASSSRGSDTQYF; CDR3 DNA: TGTGCCAGCAGCTCCAGGGGGTCCGATACGCAGTATTTT; clone size: -; V gene: TRBV7-2; J gene: TRBJ2-3; D gene: TRBD1
CDR3 protein: CASSTRQGGISEAFF; CDR3 DNA: TGTGCCAGCAGCACCCGACAGGGGGGGATCTCTGAAGCTTTCTTT; clone size: -; V gene: TRBV7-2; J gene: TRBJ1-1; D gene: TRBD1
CDR3 protein: CASSRLAGRRFSGANVLTF; CDR3 DNA: TGTGCCAGCAGCCGCCTAGCGGGTCGGAGGTTCTCTGGGGCCAACGTCCTGACTTTC; clone size: few; V gene: TRBV14; J gene: TRBJ2-6; D gene: TRBD2
CDR3 protein: CASTGQGNEKLFF; CDR3 DNA: TGTGCGTCCACGGGACAGGGAAATGAAAAACTGTTTTTT; clone size: few; V gene: TRBV7-9; J gene: TRBJ1-4; D gene: TRBD1
CDR3 protein: CASSGAFGETQYF; CDR3 DNA: TGTGCCAGCAGTGGGGCGTTCGGAGAGACCCAGTACTTC; clone size: few; V gene: TRBV25-1; J gene: TRBJ2-5; D gene: -
CDR3 protein: CASSEAGGNEQFF; CDR3 DNA: TGTGCCAGCAGTGAGGCGGGAGGAAATGAGCAGTTCTTC; clone size: -; V gene: TRBV25-1; J gene: TRBJ2-1; D gene: TRBD2
CDR3 protein: CASSAGGLQYF; CDR3 DNA: TGTGCCAGCAGCGCAGGGGGCCTTCAGTACTTC; clone size: few; V gene: TRBV9; J gene: TRBJ2-4; D gene: TRBD1
CDR3 protein: CASSANSGPNTGELFF; CDR3 DNA: TGTGCCAGCAGCGCTAATAGCGGGCCGAACACCGGGGAGCTGTTTTTT; clone size: -; V gene: TRBV9; J gene: TRBJ2-2; D gene: TRBD2
CDR3 protein: CASSVDGRLQGASTDTQYF; CDR3 DNA: TGTGCCAGCAGCGTAGACGGCCGACTGCAGGGGGCTTCCACAGATACGCAGTATTTT; clone size: -; V gene: TRBV9; J gene: TRBJ2-3; D gene: TRBD1
CDR3 protein: CASKGQTYEQYF; CDR3 DNA: TGTGCCTCGAAAGGACAGACCTACGAGCAGTACTTC; clone size: -; V gene: TRBV2; J gene: TRBJ2-7; D gene: -
CDR3 protein: CAISSAGDTEAFF; CDR3 DNA: TGTGCCATCAGTTCCGCAGGGGACACTGAAGCTTTCTTT; clone size: -; V gene: TRBV10-3; J gene: TRBJ1-1; D gene: -
CDR3 protein: CASSTGTSGAFNEQFF; CDR3 DNA: TGTGCCAGTAGCACTGGGACTAGCGGTGCCTTTAATGAGCAGTTCTTC; clone size: -; V gene: TRBV19; J gene: TRBJ2-1; D gene: TRBD2
CDR3 protein: CASSDMSVTGSYEQYF; CDR3 DNA: TGTGCCAGCAGTGATATGTCGGTGACAGGGTCTTACGAGCAGTACTTC; clone size: -; V gene: TRBV2; J gene: TRBJ2-7; D gene: TRBD1
CDR3 protein: CASRGTISYEQYF; CDR3 DNA: TGTGCCAGCAGAGGGACTATTTCCTACGAGCAGTACTTC; clone size: -; V gene: TRBV28; J gene: TRBJ2-7; D gene: TRBD2